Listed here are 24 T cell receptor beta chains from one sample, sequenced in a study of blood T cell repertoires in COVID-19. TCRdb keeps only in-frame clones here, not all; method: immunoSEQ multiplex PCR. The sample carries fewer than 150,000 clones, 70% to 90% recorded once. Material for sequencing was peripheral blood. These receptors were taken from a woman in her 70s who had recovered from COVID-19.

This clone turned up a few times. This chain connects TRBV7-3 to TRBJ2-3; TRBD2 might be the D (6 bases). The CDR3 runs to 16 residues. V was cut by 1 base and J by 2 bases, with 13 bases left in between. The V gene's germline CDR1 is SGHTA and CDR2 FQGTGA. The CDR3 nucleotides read TGTGCCAGCAGCTTAATGGGGCGGGGATTCACAGATACGCAGTATTTT. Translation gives CASSLMGRGFTDTQYF.

DNA of the CDR3: TGTGCCAGTAGTATTCAGGGTGGCGATACGCAGTATTTT. It encodes CASSIQGGDTQYF. V and J are TRBV19 and TRBJ2-3; D is possibly TRBD1 (5 bases). V lost 3 bases and J lost 6, with 10 bases in between. CDR3 length: 13 amino acids. CDR1 LNHDA and CDR2 SQIVND come from the germline V gene (reference sequence).

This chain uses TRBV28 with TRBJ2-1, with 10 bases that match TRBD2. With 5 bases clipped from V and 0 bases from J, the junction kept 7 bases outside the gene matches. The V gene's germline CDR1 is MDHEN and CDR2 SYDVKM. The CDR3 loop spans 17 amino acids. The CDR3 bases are TGTGCCAGCAGTATGGGGACTAGCGAGAGCTCCTACAATGAGCAGTTCTTC. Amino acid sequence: CASSMGTSESSYNEQFF.

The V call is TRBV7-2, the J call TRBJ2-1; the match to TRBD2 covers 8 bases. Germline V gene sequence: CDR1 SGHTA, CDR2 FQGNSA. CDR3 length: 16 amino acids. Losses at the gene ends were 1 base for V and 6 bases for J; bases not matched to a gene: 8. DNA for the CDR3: TGTGCCAGCAGCTTAGTTTCTAGCGGGTACCGCAATGAGCAGTTCTTC. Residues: CASSLVSSGYRNEQFF. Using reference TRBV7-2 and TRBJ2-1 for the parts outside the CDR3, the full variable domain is GAGVSQSPSNKVTEKGKDVELRCDPISGHTALYWYRQSLGQGLEFLIYFQGNSAPDKSGLPSDRFSAERTGGSVSTLTIQRTQQEDSAVYLCASSLVSSGYRNEQFFGPGTRLTVL.

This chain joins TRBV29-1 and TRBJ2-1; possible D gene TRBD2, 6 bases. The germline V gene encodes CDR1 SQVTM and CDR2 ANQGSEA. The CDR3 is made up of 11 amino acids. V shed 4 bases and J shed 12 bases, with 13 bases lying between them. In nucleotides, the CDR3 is TGCAGCGTTGCCGGGAGCGGTGGGCAGTTCTTC. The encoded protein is CSVAGSGGQFF.

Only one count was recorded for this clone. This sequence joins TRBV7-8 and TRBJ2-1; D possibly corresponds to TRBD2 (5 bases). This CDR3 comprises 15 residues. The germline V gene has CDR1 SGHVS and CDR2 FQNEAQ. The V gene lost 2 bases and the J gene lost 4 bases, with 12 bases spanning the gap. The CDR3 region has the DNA TGTGCCAGCAGCTTATGGGCCGGGGAATACAATGAGCAGTTCTTC. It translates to CASSLWAGEYNEQFF.

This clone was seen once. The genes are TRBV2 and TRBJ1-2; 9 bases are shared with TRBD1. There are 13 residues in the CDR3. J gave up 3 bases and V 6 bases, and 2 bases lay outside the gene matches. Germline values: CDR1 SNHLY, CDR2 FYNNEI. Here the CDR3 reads CASSWTGDYGYTF. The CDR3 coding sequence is TGTGCCAGCAGCTGGACAGGGGACTATGGCTACACCTTC.

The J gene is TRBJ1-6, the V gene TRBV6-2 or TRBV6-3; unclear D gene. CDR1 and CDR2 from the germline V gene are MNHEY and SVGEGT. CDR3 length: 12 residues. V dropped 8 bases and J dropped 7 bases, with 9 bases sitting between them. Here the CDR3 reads CASCPRNSPLHF. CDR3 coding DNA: TGTGCCAGCTGCCCGAGAAATTCACCCCTCCACTTT.

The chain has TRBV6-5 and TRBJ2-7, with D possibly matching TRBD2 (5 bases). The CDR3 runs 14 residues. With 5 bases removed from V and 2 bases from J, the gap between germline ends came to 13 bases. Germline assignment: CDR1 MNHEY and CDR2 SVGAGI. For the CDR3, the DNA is TGTGCCAGCAGTCTCGCGGGCCGTACCTACGAGCAGTACTTC. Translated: CASSLAGRTYEQYF.

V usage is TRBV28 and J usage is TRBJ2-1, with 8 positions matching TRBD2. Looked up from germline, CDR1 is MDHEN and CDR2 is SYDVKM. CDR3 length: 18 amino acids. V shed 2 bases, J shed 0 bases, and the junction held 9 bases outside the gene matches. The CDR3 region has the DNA TGTGCCAGCAGTTTACCCGGACTAGCTACTAGCTCCTACAATGAGCAGTTCTTC. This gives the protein CASSLPGLATSSYNEQFF.

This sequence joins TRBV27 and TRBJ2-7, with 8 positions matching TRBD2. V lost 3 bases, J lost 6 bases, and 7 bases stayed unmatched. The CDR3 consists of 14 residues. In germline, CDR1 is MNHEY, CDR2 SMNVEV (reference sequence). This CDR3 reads CASSFRGRPGEQYF. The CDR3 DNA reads TGTGCCAGCAGTTTTCGCGGGAGGCCGGGCGAGCAGTACTTC.

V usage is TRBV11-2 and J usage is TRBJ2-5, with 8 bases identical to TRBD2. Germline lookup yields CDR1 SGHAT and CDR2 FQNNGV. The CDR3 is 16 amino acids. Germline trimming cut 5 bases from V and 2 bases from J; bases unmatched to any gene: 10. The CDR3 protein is CASSPFEAGGQETQYF. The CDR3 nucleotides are TGTGCCAGCAGCCCCTTTGAGGCGGGGGGACAAGAGACCCAGTACTTC.

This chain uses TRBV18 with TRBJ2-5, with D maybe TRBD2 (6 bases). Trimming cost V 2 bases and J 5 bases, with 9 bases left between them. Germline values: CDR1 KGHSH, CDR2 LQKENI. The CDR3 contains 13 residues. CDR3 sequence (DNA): TGTGCCAGCTCACCAGGGAGGCAGGAGACCCAGTACTTC. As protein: CASSPGRQETQYF.

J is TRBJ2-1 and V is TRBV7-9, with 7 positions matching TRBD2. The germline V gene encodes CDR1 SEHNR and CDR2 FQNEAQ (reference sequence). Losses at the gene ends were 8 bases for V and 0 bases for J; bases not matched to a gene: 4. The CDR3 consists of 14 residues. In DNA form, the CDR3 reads TGTGCCAGCGATGGCGGGGGCTCCTACAATGAGCAGTTCTTC. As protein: CASDGGGSYNEQFF. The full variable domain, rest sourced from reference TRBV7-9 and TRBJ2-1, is DTGVSQNPRHKITKRGQNVTFRCDPISEHNRLYWYRQTLGQGPEFLTYFQNEAQLEKSRLLSDRFSAERPKGSFSTLEIQRTEQGDSAMYLCASDGGGSYNEQFFGPGTRLTVL.

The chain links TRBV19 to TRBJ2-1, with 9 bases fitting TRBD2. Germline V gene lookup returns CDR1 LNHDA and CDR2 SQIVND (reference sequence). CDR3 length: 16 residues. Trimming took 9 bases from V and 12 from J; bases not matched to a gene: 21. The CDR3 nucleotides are TGTGCCAGCACCGGGCACGGGCGGGAGGGCCCACCCTTGCAGTTCTTC. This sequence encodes CASTGHGREGPPLQFF.

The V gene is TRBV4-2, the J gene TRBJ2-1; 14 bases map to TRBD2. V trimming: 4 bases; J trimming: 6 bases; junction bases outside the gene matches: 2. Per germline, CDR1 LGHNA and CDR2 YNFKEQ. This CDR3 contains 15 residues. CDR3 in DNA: TGTGCCAGCAGCCCGGGACTAGCGGGAGTCAATGAGCAGTTCTTC. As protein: CASSPGLAGVNEQFF.

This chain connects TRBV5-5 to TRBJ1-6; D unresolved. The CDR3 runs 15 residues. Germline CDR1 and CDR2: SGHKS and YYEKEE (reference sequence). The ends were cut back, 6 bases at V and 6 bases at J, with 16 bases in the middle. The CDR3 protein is CASNFYGGTNSPLHF. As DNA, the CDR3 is TGTGCCAGCAACTTCTACGGTGGTACTAATTCACCCCTCCACTTT. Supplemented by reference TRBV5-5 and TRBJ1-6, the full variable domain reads DAGVTQSPTHLIKTRGQQVTLRCSPISGHKSVSWYQQVLGQGPQFIFQYYEKEERGRGNFPDRFSARQFPNYSSELNVNALLLGDSALYLCASNFYGGTNSPLHFGNGTRLTVT.

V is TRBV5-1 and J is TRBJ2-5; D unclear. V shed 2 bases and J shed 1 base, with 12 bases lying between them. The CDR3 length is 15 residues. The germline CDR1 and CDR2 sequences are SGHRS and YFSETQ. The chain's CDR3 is CASSFGQALQETQYF. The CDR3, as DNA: TGCGCCAGCAGCTTTGGGCAGGCCCTCCAAGAGACCCAGTACTTC.

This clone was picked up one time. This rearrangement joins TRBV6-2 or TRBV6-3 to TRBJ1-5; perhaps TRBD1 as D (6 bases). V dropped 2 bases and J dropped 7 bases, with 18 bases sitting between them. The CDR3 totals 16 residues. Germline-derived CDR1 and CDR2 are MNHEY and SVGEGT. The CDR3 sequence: CASSYLPGGGGQPQHF. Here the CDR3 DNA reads TGTGCCAGCAGTTACCTCCCTGGGGGCGGTGGACAGCCCCAGCATTTT.

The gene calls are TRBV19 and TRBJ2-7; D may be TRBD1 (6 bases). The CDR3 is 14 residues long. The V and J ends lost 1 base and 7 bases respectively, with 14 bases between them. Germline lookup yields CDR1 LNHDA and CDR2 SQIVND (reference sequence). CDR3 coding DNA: TGTGCCAGTAGTATAGGTGGGACAAAAGGAGAGCAGTACTTC. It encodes CASSIGGTKGEQYF.

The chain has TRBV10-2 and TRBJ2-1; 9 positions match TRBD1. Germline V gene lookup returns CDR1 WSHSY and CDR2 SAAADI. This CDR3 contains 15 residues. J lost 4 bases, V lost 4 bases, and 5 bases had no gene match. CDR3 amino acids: CASSVQGATYNEQFF. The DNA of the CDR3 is TGCGCCAGCAGTGTACAGGGGGCGACGTACAATGAGCAGTTCTTC.

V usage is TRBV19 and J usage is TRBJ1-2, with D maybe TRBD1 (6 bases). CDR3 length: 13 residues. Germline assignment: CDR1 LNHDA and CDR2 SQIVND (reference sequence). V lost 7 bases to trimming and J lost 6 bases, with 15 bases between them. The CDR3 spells CASTLRGWNGYTF. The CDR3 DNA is TGTGCCAGTACCCTCAGGGGTTGGAATGGCTACACCTTC.

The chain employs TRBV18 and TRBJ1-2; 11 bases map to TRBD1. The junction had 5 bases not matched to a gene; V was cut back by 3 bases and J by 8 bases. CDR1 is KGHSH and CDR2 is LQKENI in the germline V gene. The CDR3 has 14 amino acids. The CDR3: CASSPGQGARGYTF. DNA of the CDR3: TGTGCCAGCTCACCCGGACAGGGGGCAAGGGGCTACACCTTC.

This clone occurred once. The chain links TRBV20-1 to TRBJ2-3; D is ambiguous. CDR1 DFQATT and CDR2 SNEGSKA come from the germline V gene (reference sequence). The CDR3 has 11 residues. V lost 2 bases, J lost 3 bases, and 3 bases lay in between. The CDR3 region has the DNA TGCAGTGCTAGACTTACAGATACGCAGTATTTT. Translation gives CSARLTDTQYF.